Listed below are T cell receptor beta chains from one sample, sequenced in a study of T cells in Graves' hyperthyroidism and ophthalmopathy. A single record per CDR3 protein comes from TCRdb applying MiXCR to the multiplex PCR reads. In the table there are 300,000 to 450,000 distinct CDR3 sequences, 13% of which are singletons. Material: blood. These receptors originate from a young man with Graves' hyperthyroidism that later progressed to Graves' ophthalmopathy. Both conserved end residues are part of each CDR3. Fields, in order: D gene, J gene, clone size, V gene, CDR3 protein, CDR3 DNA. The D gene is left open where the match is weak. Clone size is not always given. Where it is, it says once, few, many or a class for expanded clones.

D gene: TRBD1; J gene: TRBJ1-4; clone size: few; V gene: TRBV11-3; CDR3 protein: CASSSGTGGGSEKLFF; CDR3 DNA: TGTGCCAGCAGCTCCGGGACAGGGGGCGGGAGTGAAAAACTGTTTTTT
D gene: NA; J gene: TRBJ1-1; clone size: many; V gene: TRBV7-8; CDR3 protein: CASSLAHFNRLNTEAFF; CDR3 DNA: TGTGCCAGCAGCTTAGCGCATTTTAACAGGCTGAACACTGAAGCTTTCTTT
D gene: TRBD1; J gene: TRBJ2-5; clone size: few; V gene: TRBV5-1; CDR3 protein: CASSGTASQEAQYF; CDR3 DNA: TGCGCCAGCAGCGGGACAGCCTCCCAAGAGGCCCAGTACTTC
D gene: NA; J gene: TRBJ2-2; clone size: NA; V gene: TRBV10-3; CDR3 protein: CAISESGDTGELFF; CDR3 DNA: TGTGCCATCAGTGAGTCTGGGGACACCGGGGAGCTGTTTTTT
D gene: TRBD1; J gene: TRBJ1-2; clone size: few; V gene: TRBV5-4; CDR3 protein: CASSLKTGREFDYGYTF; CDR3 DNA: TGTGCCAGCAGCTTAAAGACAGGGCGGGAGTTTGACTATGGCTACACCTTC
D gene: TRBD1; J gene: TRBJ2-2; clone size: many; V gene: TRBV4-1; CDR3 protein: CASSQDLAGGLTGELFF; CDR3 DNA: TGCGCCAGCAGCCAAGATCTTGCAGGGGGCCTCACCGGGGAGCTGTTTTTT
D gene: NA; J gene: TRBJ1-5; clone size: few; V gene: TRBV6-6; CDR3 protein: CASSYGGTNQPQHF; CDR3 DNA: TGTGCCAGCAGTTACGGGGGCACCAATCAGCCCCAGCATTTT
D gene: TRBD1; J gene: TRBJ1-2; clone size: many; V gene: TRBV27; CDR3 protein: CASSFDRGVGYTF; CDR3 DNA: TGTGCCAGCAGTTTTGACAGGGGTGTTGGCTACACCTTC
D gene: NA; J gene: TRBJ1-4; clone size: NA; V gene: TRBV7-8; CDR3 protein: CASSPHPDNTINEKLFF; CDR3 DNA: TGTGCCAGCAGCCCCCACCCTGACAACACTATTAATGAAAAACTGTTTTTT
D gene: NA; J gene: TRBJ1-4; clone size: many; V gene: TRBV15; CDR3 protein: CATSRAGRGGEKLFF; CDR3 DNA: TGTGCCACCAGCAGAGCGGGCCGAGGGGGTGAAAAACTGTTTTTT
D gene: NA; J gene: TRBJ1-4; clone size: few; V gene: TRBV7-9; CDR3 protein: CASSLRSRYNEKLFF; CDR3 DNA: TGTGCCAGCAGCTTGAGGAGCCGATATAATGAAAAACTGTTTTTT
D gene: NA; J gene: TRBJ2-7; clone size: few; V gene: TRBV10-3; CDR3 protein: CAIREGISGSYEQYF; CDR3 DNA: TGTGCCATCAGGGAAGGAATTTCAGGCTCCTACGAGCAGTACTTC
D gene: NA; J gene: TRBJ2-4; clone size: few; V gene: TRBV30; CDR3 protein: CAWRGQTLAKNIQYF; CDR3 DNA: TGTGCCTGGAGGGGTCAGACCCTAGCCAAAAACATTCAGTACTTC
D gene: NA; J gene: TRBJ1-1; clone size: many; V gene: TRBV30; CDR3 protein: CAWSVEGVLGRAFF; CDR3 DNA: TGTGCCTGGAGTGTGGAGGGCGTTCTGGGTAGAGCTTTCTTT
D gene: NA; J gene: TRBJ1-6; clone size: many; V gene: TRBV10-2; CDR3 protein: CASSGGQVGSPLHF; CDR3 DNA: TGCGCCAGCAGTGGAGGGCAGGTCGGGTCACCCCTCCACTTT
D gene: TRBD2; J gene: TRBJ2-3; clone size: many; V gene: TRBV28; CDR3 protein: CASSTAGGSADTQYF; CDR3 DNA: TGTGCCAGCAGTACCGCGGGGGGCAGTGCAGATACGCAGTATTTT
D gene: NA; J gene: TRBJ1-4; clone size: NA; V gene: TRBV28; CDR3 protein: CASKGFPNEKLFF; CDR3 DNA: TGTGCCAGCAAGGGATTTCCGAATGAAAAACTGTTTTTT
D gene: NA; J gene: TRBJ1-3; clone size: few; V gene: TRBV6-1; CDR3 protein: CASSKTDSGNTIYF; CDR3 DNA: TGTGCCAGCAGTAAAACGGACTCTGGAAACACCATATATTTT
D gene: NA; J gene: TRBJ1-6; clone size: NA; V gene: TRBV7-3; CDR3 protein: CASSLGTDHSPLHF; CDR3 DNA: TGTGCCAGCAGCTTAGGGACGGACCATTCACCCCTCCACTTT
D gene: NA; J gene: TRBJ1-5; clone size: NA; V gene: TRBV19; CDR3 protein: CASSTPQSGGYSNQPQHF; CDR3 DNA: TGTGCCAGTAGTACCCCCCAGTCGGGTGGATATAGCAATCAGCCCCAGCATTTT
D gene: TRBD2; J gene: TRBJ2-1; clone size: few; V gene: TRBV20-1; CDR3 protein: CSATPRESGGHNEQFF; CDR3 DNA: TGCAGTGCTACACCCAGAGAGAGCGGGGGTCACAATGAGCAGTTCTTC
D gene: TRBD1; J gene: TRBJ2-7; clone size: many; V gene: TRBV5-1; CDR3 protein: CASSLGTGPYEQYF; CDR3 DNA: TGTGCCAGCAGCTTAGGGACAGGGCCCTACGAGCAGTACTTC
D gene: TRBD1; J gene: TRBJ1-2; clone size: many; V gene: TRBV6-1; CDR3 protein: CASSGRQGVYGYTF; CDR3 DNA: TGTGCCAGCAGTGGCAGACAGGGGGTCTATGGCTACACCTTC
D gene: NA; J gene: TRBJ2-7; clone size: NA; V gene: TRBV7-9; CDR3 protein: CASSSPTWTPYEQYF; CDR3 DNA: TGTGCCAGCAGCTCCCCTACGTGGACTCCCTACGAGCAGTACTTC
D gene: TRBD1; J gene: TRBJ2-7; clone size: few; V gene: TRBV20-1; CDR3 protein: CSATNVPGQGEILGEQYF; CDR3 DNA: TGCAGTGCAACCAACGTCCCGGGACAGGGTGAAATTCTGGGGGAGCAGTACTTC
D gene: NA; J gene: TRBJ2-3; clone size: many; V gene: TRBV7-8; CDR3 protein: CASTSYGDPDTQYF; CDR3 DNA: TGTGCCAGCACCTCGTACGGGGATCCAGATACGCAGTATTTT
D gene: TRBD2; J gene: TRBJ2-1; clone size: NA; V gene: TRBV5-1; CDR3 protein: CASSLASTGGAGNQQFF; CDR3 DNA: TGCGCCAGCAGCTTGGCTAGCACCGGGGGGGCAGGAAATCAGCAGTTCTTC
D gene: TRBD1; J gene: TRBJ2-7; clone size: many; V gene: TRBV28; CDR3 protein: CASSLGTGAVSGTGEQYF; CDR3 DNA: TGTGCCAGCAGCCTGGGGACAGGGGCGGTGAGTGGAACGGGCGAGCAGTACTTC
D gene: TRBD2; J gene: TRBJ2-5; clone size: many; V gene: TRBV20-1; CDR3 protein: CSASPLGGWETQYF; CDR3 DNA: TGCAGTGCTAGCCCCCTCGGGGGGTGGGAGACCCAGTACTTC
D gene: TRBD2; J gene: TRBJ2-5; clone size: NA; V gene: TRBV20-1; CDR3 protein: CSASPGRATRVGTQYF; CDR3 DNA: TGCAGTGCTAGTCCCGGGAGGGCTACCAGAGTTGGGACCCAGTACTTC
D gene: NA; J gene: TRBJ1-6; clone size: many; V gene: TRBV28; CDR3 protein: CASTIGVLYNSPLHF; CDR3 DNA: TGTGCCAGCACTATCGGGGTTCTCTATAATTCACCCCTCCACTTT
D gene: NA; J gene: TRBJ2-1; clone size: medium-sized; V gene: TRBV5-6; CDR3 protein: CASSFWYNEQFF; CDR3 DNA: TGTGCCAGCAGCTTCTGGTACAATGAGCAGTTCTTC
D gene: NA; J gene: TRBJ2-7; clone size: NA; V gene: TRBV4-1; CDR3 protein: CASSQVQGYEQYF; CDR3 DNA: TGCGCCAGCAGCCAAGTGCAGGGCTACGAGCAGTACTTC
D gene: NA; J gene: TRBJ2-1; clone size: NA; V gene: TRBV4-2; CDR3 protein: CASSQPSASSYNEQFF; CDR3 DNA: TGTGCCAGCAGCCAACCTAGCGCCAGCTCCTACAATGAGCAGTTCTTC
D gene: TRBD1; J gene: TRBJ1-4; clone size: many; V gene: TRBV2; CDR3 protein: CASSEEGTAKLFF; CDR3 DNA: TGTGCCAGCAGTGAAGAGGGGACAGCCAAACTGTTTTTT
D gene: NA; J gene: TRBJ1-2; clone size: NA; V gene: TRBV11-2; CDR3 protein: CASSENFNYGYTF; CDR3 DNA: TGTGCCAGCAGCGAAAACTTTAACTATGGCTACACCTTC
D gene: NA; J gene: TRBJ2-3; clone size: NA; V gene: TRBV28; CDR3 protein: CASTVAQGAIVTDTRYF; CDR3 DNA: NA
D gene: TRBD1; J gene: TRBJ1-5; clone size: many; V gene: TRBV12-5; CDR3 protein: CASVLQPGTGYTIQPQHF; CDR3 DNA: TGTGCTAGTGTCCTCCAACCTGGGACAGGGTATACAATTCAGCCCCAGCATTTT
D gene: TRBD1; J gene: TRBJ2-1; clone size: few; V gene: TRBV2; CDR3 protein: CASGHRGIYNEQFF; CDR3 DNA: TGTGCCAGCGGCCACAGGGGGATCTACAATGAGCAGTTCTTC
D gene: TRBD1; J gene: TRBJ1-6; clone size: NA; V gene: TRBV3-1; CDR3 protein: CASSQGGQGSSPLHF; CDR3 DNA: TGTGCCAGCAGCCAAGGGGGACAGGGAAGTTCACCCCTCCACTTT
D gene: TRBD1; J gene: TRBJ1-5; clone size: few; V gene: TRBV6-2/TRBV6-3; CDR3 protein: CASTDRPSQPQHF; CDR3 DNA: TGTGCCAGCACGGACAGGCCGAGTCAGCCCCAGCATTTT
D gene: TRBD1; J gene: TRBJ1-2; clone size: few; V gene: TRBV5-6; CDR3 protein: CASSPRDRVTVGYGYTF; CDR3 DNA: TGTGCCAGCAGCCCCCGGGACAGGGTTACGGTGGGCTATGGCTACACCTTC
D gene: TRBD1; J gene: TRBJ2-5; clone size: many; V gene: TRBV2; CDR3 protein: CASRGQTQETQYF; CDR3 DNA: TGTGCCAGCAGGGGACAGACACAAGAGACCCAGTACTTC
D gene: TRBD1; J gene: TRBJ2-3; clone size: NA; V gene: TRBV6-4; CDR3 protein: CASRTGQGADTQYF; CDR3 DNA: TGTGCCAGCAGAACGGGACAGGGGGCCGATACGCAGTATTTT
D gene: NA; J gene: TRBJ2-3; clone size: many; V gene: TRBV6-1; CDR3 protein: CASSGRLRDLHTDTQYF; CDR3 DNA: TGTGCCAGCAGTGGAAGGCTCAGGGATCTTCATACAGATACGCAGTATTTT
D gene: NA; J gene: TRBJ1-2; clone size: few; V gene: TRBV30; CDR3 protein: CAWRNTIDRGYTF; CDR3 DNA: TGTGCCTGGAGGAACACCATCGATAGAGGCTACACCTTC
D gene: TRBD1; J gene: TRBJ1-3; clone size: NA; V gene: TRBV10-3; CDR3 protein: CAISERGTGSGNTIYF; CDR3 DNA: TGTGCCATCAGTGAGCGGGGGACAGGGTCCGGAAACACCATATATTTT
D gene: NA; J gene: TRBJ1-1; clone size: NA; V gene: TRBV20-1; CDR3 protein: CSARGKGNTEAFF; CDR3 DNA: TGCAGTGCTAGAGGAAAGGGTAACACTGAAGCTTTCTTT
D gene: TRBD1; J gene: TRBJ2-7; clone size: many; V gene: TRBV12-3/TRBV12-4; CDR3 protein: CASSGQGTHYEQYF; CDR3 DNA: TGTGCCAGCAGTGGACAGGGGACTCACTACGAGCAGTACTTC
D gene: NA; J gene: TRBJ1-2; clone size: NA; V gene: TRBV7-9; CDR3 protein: CASSLAVYNYGYTF; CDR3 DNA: TGTGCCAGCAGCTTAGCGGTATATAACTATGGCTACACCTTC
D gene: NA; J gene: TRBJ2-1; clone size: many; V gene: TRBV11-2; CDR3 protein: CASSPRGGRAYNEQFF; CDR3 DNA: TGTGCCAGCAGCCCCCGAGGGGGTAGAGCGTACAATGAGCAGTTCTTC
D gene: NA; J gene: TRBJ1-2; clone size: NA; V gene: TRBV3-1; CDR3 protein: CASSQEGLSYGYTF; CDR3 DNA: TGTGCCAGCAGCCAAGAGGGTTTAAGCTATGGCTACACCTTC
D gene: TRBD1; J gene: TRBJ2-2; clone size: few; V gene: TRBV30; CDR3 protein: CAWSVGTVGGELFF; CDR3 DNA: TGTGCCTGGAGTGTGGGGACAGTAGGCGGGGAGCTGTTTTTT
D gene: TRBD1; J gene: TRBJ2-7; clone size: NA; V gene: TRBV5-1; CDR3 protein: CASSLGTGSGEQYF; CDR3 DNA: TGCGCCAGCAGCCTTGGGACAGGGTCTGGGGAGCAGTACTTC
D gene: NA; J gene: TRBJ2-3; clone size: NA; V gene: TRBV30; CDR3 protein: CAWRPPGADTQYF; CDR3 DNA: TGTGCCTGGAGGCCCCCCGGGGCAGATACGCAGTATTTT